This T cell receptor beta chain is drawn from a study of sequential checkpoint blockade in melanoma. Profiling relied on immunoSEQ multiplex PCR, and the TCRdb table lists in-frame clones only, not all of them. The sample yields 30,000 to 40,000 clones, about 88% seen once. This CDR3 has 15 amino acids. The germline V gene has CDR1 MNHEY and CDR2 SMNVEV (reference sequence). V was pared by 7 bases and J by 7 bases, with 23 bases between. Treatment denoted: randomized to nivolumab then ipilimumab (arm A) or the reverse (arm B). This specimen consisted of CD8+ T cells sorted from blood (inferred from file names), obtained from a patient given nivolumab and ipilimumab in sequence. The gene calls are TRBV27 and TRBJ2-7; maybe TRBD2 (6 bases). The sequence came from a human donor with melanoma. Here the CDR3 reads CASTRRAGPGVEQYF. CDR3 sequence (DNA): TGTGCCAGCACCCGAAGGGCGGGACCGGGGGTGGAGCAGTACTTC.